Listed below are T cell receptor beta chains from one sample, sequenced in a study of T cells after yellow fever vaccination. TCRdb called the 5' RACE reads again in MiXCR, with one record for every CDR3 protein. The profile shows roughly 500,000 distinct CDR3 sequences, 15% to 20% of them singletons. The material was PBMCs, obtained 15 days after the yellow fever booster vaccination. The receptors come from a man aged 30 to 39 who received the YFV17D yellow fever vaccine. Both conserved end residues are part of each CDR3. The D gene is left open where the match is weak.

d_call,v_call,j_call,cdr3_aa
TRBD2,TRBV11-2,TRBJ2-5,CASSLERGRASF
-,TRBV4-2,TRBJ2-7,CASSQVGGSYEQYF
TRBD2,TRBV11-2,TRBJ2-5,CASSSHSGLAGGPRETQYF
-,TRBV9,TRBJ2-3,CASSVDSGINTQYF
-,TRBV7-2,TRBJ1-5,CASSRAGGDNQPQHF
-,TRBV5-6,TRBJ2-6,CASSPDLQLSGANVLTF
TRBD1,TRBV29-1,TRBJ1-1,CSVGGQGTEAFF
-,TRBV7-2,TRBJ2-3,CASSFSLGTDTQYF
-,TRBV7-2,TRBJ1-3,CASSLSRAEGNTIYF
-,TRBV28,TRBJ1-5,CASLGSNQPQHF
-,TRBV4-1,TRBJ2-5,CASSQWGETQYF
TRBD2,TRBV12-3/TRBV12-4,TRBJ2-7,CASSLSSGGEQYF
-,TRBV20-1,TRBJ2-3,CSARLGWGTDTQYF
-,TRBV5-6,TRBJ2-7,CASSFGPGQQYF
-,TRBV9,TRBJ2-7,CASSVGGLQGDEQYF
-,TRBV20-1,TRBJ2-4,CSATTGAKNIQYF
TRBD2,TRBV10-1,TRBJ2-3,CASSESLVAGDTQYF